This TCR beta chain stems from a study of blood T cell repertoires in COVID-19. Germline-derived CDR1 and CDR2 are SGHTA and FQGNSA. V gave up 8 bases and J gave up 3 bases; unmatched junction bases: 9. The length of the CDR3 is 17 residues. Clones were sequenced by immunoSEQ multiplex PCR, and TCRdb holds only the in-frame ones, with some missing. The repertoire includes 120,000 to 150,000 clones, approximately 90% of them detected once, and roughly 4% sits in the top ten. Sequences were obtained from peripheral blood. This TCR was sampled from a woman aged 35 to 49 with acute or convalescent COVID-19. The genes are TRBV7-2 and TRBJ2-3; TRBD2 agrees at 15 bases. The CDR3 DNA sequence: TGTGCCAGCTCCTCTGGACTAGCGGGGGGGCGGACAGATACGCAGTATTTT. Translation: CASSSGLAGGRTDTQYF.